This T cell receptor (beta chain) derives from a study of T cell repertoires in cytomegalovirus infection. On the study more broadly: Signatures in public TCR beta sequences pointed to both CMV infection and matching HLA type. Findings of the study overall: HLA-C-restricted CMV-specific TCR beta clonotypes were dominant in the ex vivo response. Carriers of CMV plus the relevant HLA were identified by cumulative public TCR beta family frequency.

To note about this clonotype: Its specificity is unknown.

The CDR3 extends over 11 amino acids. Germline CDR1 and CDR2: MNHNY and SVGAGI (reference sequence). Trimming took off 7 bases at V and 4 bases at J, with 5 bases between the two ends. TCRdb reprocessed the reads with MiXCR, giving one entry per CDR3 protein. The table has roughly 700,000 distinct CDR3 sequences, around 35% seen once; the top ten hold 15% to 20%. This rearrangement joins TRBV6-6 to TRBJ1-3; D is unresolved. Here the sequenced sample was cultured PBMCs, taken from culture after CMV antigen stimulation. This TCR came from a human donor in good health (CMV status not recorded). Some clones in this sample may be carry-over from other donors' samples. In nucleotides, the CDR3 is TGTGCCAGCACAACCGGAAACACCATATATTTT. This sequence encodes CASTTGNTIYF.